This T cell receptor (beta chain) was obtained from a study of low-dose radiotherapy and immunotherapy resistance in tumors. Background on the study: Cohort 1 received 0.5 Gy per fraction every 2 weeks, totaling 6.5 Gy. Each patient took aspirin at a dose of 300 mg by mouth once daily over the course of four cycles, with dosing beginning on cycle 1 day 1.

The sample's time point: after trial treatment. Treatment in this sample: LDRT plus nivolumab, ipilimumab, low-dose cyclophosphamide and aspirin (RACIN trial). The study gave donors nivolumab, ipilimumab, aspirin, low-dose cyclophosphamide and low-dose radiotherapy. Patients eligible had advanced solid tumors without tumor-infiltrating lymphocytes. TRAV- and TRBV-specific primers, spanning alpha and beta chains, primed first-strand cDNA. The PCR that amplified TCRs ran for around 21 cycles, relying on a constant-region primer and a V-primer adapter. Using its own MiXCR run on the reads, TCRdb lists one record per CDR3 protein. The sample holds 75,000 to 95,000 distinct CDR3 sequences; 20% to 25% are singletons and the top ten take around 13%. There are 15 residues in the CDR3. This clonotype is medium-sized in the sample. A junction boundary mismatches the germline segment, possibly from a read error.

This clonotype was sampled from a female donor with ovarian cancer. The V and J genes are TRBV12-3 or TRBV12-4 and TRBJ2-2; 7 bases align to TRBD1. The starting material was PBMCs, obtained after low-dose radiotherapy plus immunotherapy. CDR3 protein: CASSLGTGVTGELFF. CDR3 nucleotide sequence: TGTGCCAGCAGCTTAGGTACAGGGGTCACCGGGGAGCTGTTTTTT.